Listed here are 31 T cell receptor beta chains from one sample, sequenced in a study of CD8 T cells in ankylosing spondylitis (dated by TCRdb to 2016 to 2017). The study at large found these results: Blood from ankylosing spondylitis patients appeared to be characterized by a TCR beta motif composed of 7 to 9 highly homologous amino acid variants.

The protocol used for the library was 5' RACE. The sequencer listed for this sample is Illumina HiSeq 2500. TCRdb applied fastp at Q25 and MiXCR to the public reads, then kept only in-frame beta chains. Merged by CDR3 protein, the rows form single entries marked with the most common genes and DNA. Counted in this sample were a few hundred thousand distinct CDR3 sequences; about 20% of them appeared once. About 15% of the sample is held by the ten biggest clonotypes. Their cognate antigens are unknown. Material for sequencing was blood, either unsorted or a sorted T cell fraction (not recorded which). These receptors were taken from a male donor with ankylosing spondylitis.

This clonotype turned up a few times. The J gene is TRBJ1-1, the V gene TRBV11-2; 9 bases fit TRBD1. The V gene end was trimmed by 4 bases and the J gene end by 3 bases; junction bases not matched to a gene: 9. This CDR3 has 16 residues. Germline V gene lookup returns CDR1 SGHAT and CDR2 FQNNGV. CDR3 nucleotides: TGTGCCAGCAGCTCACCCCGGGACAGGGCCCACACTGAAGCTTTCTTT. Encoded protein: CASSSPRDRAHTEAFF. The full variable domain, in which reference TRBV11-2 and TRBJ1-1 provide the parts outside the CDR3, is EAGVAQSPRYKIIEKRQSVAFWCNPISGHATLYWYQQILGQGPKLLIQFQNNGVVDDSQLPKDRFSAERLKGVDSTLKIQPAKLEDSAVYLCASSSPRDRAHTEAFFGQGTRLTVV.

The chain links TRBV5-6 to TRBJ2-1; no clear D gene. V lost 4 bases, J lost 5 bases, and 7 bases lay in between. CDR1 is SGHDT, CDR2 YYEEEE, per germline. This CDR3 contains 12 residues. The CDR3 loop is CASSPINNEQFF. The CDR3 nucleotides are TGTGCCAGCAGCCCGATAAACAATGAGCAGTTCTTC.

The genes are TRBV10-3 and TRBJ1-5; 8 bases are shared with TRBD1. This CDR3 has 15 residues. Germline CDR1 ENHRY, CDR2 SYGVKD. Trimming at V came to 6 bases and at J to 2 bases, leaving 6 bases not matched to a gene. Here the CDR3 reads CAISAAQGGNQPQHF. The CDR3 DNA sequence: TGTGCCATCAGCGCCGCACAGGGGGGCAATCAGCCCCAGCATTTT.

This clonotype was seen only a few times. V gene TRBV18 combines with J gene TRBJ1-2; D unresolved. Germline loops: CDR1 KGHSH, CDR2 LQKENI. Trimming cost V 3 bases and J 5 bases, with 16 bases left between them. This CDR3 has 15 amino acids. The chain's CDR3 is CASSPAREGRYGYTF. CDR3 bases: TGTGCCAGCTCACCCGCGAGGGAGGGCCGGTATGGCTACACCTTC.

V gene TRBV5-1 combines with J gene TRBJ2-1; D is ambiguous. CDR1 and CDR2 (germline): SGHRS, YFSETQ. CDR3 size: 16 residues. The V and J ends lost 4 bases and 1 base respectively, with 15 bases between them. In nucleotides, the CDR3 is TGCGCCAGCAGCCCGCAACCGGATAATTCCTACAATGAGCAGTTCTTC. Protein sequence: CASSPQPDNSYNEQFF.

This clonotype was seen a handful of times. The V call is TRBV20-1, the J call TRBJ2-3; TRBD1 is a possible D gene (6 bases). V was clipped by 6 bases and J by 4 bases, with 14 bases between them. The CDR3 covers 13 residues. In germline, CDR1 is DFQATT, CDR2 SNEGSKA (reference sequence). The CDR3, as DNA: TGCAGTGCCCCAGGGGCCAGGGCAGATACGCAGTATTTT. It codes for CSAPGARADTQYF.

The chain has TRBV29-1 and TRBJ2-2; a possible D gene is TRBD1 (6 bases). V was clipped by 7 bases and J by 2 bases, with 11 bases between them. The CDR3 consists of 13 residues. CDR1 and CDR2 from the germline V gene are SQVTM and ANQGSEA. The CDR3 reads CSAAQGNTGELFF. CDR3 coding DNA: TGCAGCGCCGCACAGGGAAACACCGGGGAGCTGTTTTTT.

This clonotype was seen a few times. The chain recombines TRBV27 with TRBJ2-1, with D unresolved. The CDR3 runs to 18 residues. The germline V and J ends were trimmed by 3 bases and 5 bases, with 23 bases remaining between them. Per the germline V gene, CDR1 is MNHEY and CDR2 is SMNVEV (reference sequence). DNA for the CDR3: TGTGCCAGCAGTTTTTGGCCCGTTAAGGTCCCAACAAACAATGAGCAGTTCTTC. Translating it yields CASSFWPVKVPTNNEQFF.

This clonotype was counted once. The rearrangement links TRBV19 to TRBJ2-3, with 9 nucleotides matching TRBD2. Germline V gives CDR1 LNHDA, CDR2 SQIVND (reference sequence). The CDR3 consists of 15 residues. J was trimmed by 3 bases and V by 9 bases; bases with no gene match: 10. In DNA, the CDR3 is TGTGCCAGCAAAACTGGCGGGAGGGCGACAGATACGCAGTATTTT. This sequence encodes CASKTGGRATDTQYF.

V is TRBV3-1 and J is TRBJ2-3; either TRBD1 or TRBD2 may fit D (5 bases each). Trimming took off 1 base at V and 9 bases at J, with 11 bases between the two ends. CDR1 is LGHDT, CDR2 YNNKEL, per germline (reference sequence). The CDR3 has 13 amino acids. CDR3 loop: CASSQGRDQTQYF. In nucleotides, the CDR3 is TGTGCCAGCAGCCAAGGAAGGGACCAAACGCAGTATTTT.

This clonotype showed up just a few times. The chain carries TRBV30 and TRBJ1-1; D gene ambiguous. CDR1 and CDR2 from the germline V gene are GTSNPN and SVGIG (reference sequence). The CDR3 sequence is 13 residues long. The V end lost 0 bases, the J end lost 3 bases, and 8 bases lay between the germline ends. The CDR3 DNA reads TGTGCCTGGAGTGTTCGCGACGACACTGAAGCTTTCTTT. It translates to CAWSVRDDTEAFF. The full variable domain, in which reference TRBV30 and TRBJ1-1 provide the parts outside the CDR3, is SQTIHQWPATLVQPVGSPLSLECTVEGTSNPNLYWYRQAAGRGLQLLFYSVGIGQISSEVPQNLSASRPQDRQFILSSKKLLLSDSGFYLCAWSVRDDTEAFFGQGTRLTVV.

The chain uses TRBV9 and TRBJ2-7; D is uncertain. The V end was cut by 0 bases, the J end by 2 bases, with 12 bases between. The CDR3 covers 15 residues. Germline V gene sequence: CDR1 SGDLS, CDR2 YYNGEE. The DNA for the CDR3 is TGTGCCAGCAGCGTAGGCCGAGACTTCACCTACGAGCAGTACTTC. Translating it yields CASSVGRDFTYEQYF.

The J gene is TRBJ1-3, the V gene TRBV10-3; 10 positions match TRBD1. This CDR3 comprises 16 residues. Germline trimming cut 6 bases from V and 4 bases from J; bases unmatched to any gene: 9. Per germline, CDR1 ENHRY and CDR2 SYGVKD. The CDR3 DNA reads as TGTGCCATCAGGGCCGGGACAGGGGCGACGGGAAACACCATATATTTT. Its translation: CAIRAGTGATGNTIYF.

This clonotype was observed a few times. The chain carries TRBV10-3 and TRBJ1-3; D is ambiguous. Trimming stripped 6 bases from V and 0 bases from J, with 9 bases between. The CDR3 loop spans 14 amino acids. Germline V gene data show CDR1 as ENHRY and CDR2 as SYGVKD. This chain's CDR3 is CAIRDALSGNTIYF. CDR3 DNA sequence: TGTGCCATCAGGGACGCCCTCTCTGGAAACACCATATATTTT.

For the CDR3, the DNA is TGTGCCAGCAGTCGCTTGACTAGCGGGATTAGCACAGATACGCAGTATTTT. Translating gives CASSRLTSGISTDTQYF. The chain recombines TRBV12-3 or TRBV12-4 with TRBJ2-3; TRBD2 aligns across 11 bases. V was pared by 5 bases and J by 0 bases, with 7 bases of the junction left unmatched. This CDR3 contains 17 residues.

This clonotype occurred a few times. V gene TRBV20-1 combines with J gene TRBJ2-7; TRBD1 matches at 7 bases. This CDR3 is 13 amino acids long. The germline gives CDR1 DFQATT, CDR2 SNEGSKA (reference sequence). V trimming: 2 bases; J trimming: 2 bases; junction bases outside the gene matches: 3. In DNA form, the CDR3 reads TGCAGTGCTAGAAGCGACAGGGCCTACGAGCAGTACTTC. This gives the protein CSARSDRAYEQYF.

This clonotype was observed a few times. The chain is built from TRBV5-5 and TRBJ2-4, with 7 bases identical to TRBD1. V trimming: 3 bases; J trimming: 10 bases; junction bases outside the gene matches: 4. The CDR3 sequence is 12 residues long. Germline assignment: CDR1 SGHKS and CDR2 YYEKEE (reference sequence). CDR3 sequence (DNA): TGTGCCAGCAGCTGGGACAGAAGAATTCAGTACTTC. Amino acids: CASSWDRRIQYF.

The V gene is TRBV6-1, the J gene TRBJ2-4; no clear D gene. CDR3 length: 14 amino acids. Germline V gene sequence: CDR1 MNHNS, CDR2 SASEGT. Trimming cost V 6 bases and J 2 bases, with 11 bases left between them. DNA of the CDR3: TGTGCCAGCAGCCCCCAGGTCACCAAAAACATTCAGTACTTC. It encodes CASSPQVTKNIQYF.

The gene calls are TRBV15 and TRBJ1-2; D remains unclear. The length of the CDR3 is 16 residues. V was shortened by 0 bases and J by 4 bases, with 15 bases between the two germline ends. Germline V gene lookup returns CDR1 LNHNV and CDR2 YYDKDF (reference sequence). The CDR3 DNA sequence: TGTGCCACCAGCAGAGAAATGTCCGGGGTAGCCTATGGCTACACCTTC. Translated, it gives CATSREMSGVAYGYTF.

The chain couples TRBV18 to TRBJ1-2; D gene ambiguous. The ends were cut back, 2 bases at V and 4 bases at J, with 14 bases in the middle. Germline values: CDR1 KGHSH, CDR2 LQKENI. The CDR3 is 15 residues long. In nucleotides, the CDR3 is TGTGCCAGCTCACCATTCACACAAGAACCCTATGGCTACACCTTC. Protein sequence: CASSPFTQEPYGYTF.

The rearrangement uses TRBV4-2 and TRBJ2-1; D is undetermined. V lost 4 bases, J lost 0 bases, and 13 bases lay in between. This CDR3 spans 16 amino acids. Germline V lookup: CDR1 LGHNA, CDR2 YNFKEQ. The CDR3 sequence is CASSPTGQSSYNEQFF. As DNA, the CDR3 is TGTGCCAGCAGCCCAACCGGTCAGAGCTCCTACAATGAGCAGTTCTTC.

The CDR3 is CASSQARTGQYEQYF. The CDR3 DNA sequence: TGTGCCAGCAGCCAAGCCCGAACGGGCCAATACGAGCAGTACTTC. V gene TRBV3-1 combines with J gene TRBJ2-7; D not certain. V was cut by 1 base and J by 4 bases, with 14 bases left in between. Germline CDR1 reads LGHDT; CDR2 reads YNNKEL (reference sequence). This CDR3 spans 15 amino acids.

Only a few counts were recorded for this clonotype. The chain carries TRBV20-1 and TRBJ1-3; D gene unclear. Germline V gives CDR1 DFQATT, CDR2 SNEGSKA (reference sequence). Trimming removed 0 bases from V and 4 bases from J, with 13 bases in between. The CDR3 covers 15 residues. CDR3 sequence: CSARDFAGAGNTIYF. DNA of the CDR3: TGCAGTGCTAGAGATTTTGCGGGAGCCGGAAACACCATATATTTT.

The chain is built from TRBV6-5 and TRBJ2-7; weak D call: TRBD2 (6 bases). Trimming removed 2 bases at V and 1 base at J, with 15 bases between. The CDR3 runs 16 residues. Germline V gene data show CDR1 as MNHEY and CDR2 as SVGAGI. The CDR3 spells CASSYRGINPSYEQYF. In DNA, the CDR3 is TGTGCCAGCAGTTACCGCGGGATCAACCCATCCTACGAGCAGTACTTC.

The table lists this clonotype with a few counts. The V gene is TRBV9, the J gene TRBJ2-5; the D is unclear. V was cut by 1 base and J by 0 bases, with 7 bases left in between. The length of the CDR3 is 14 residues. CDR1 is SGDLS and CDR2 is YYNGEE in the germline V gene. The DNA for the CDR3 is TGTGCCAGCAGCGTAAGCCGGAACCAAGAGACCCAGTACTTC. Protein product: CASSVSRNQETQYF. The variable domain in full, with the rest retrieved from reference TRBV9 and TRBJ2-5, is DSGVTQTPKHLITATGQRVTLRCSPRSGDLSVYWYQQSLDQGLQFLIQYYNGEERAKGNILERFSAQQFPDLHSELNLSSLELGDSALYFCASSVSRNQETQYFGPGTRLLVL.

This clonotype has more than one count but fewer than ten. The genes are TRBV6-5 and TRBJ2-1; the D gene is possibly TRBD2 (6 bases). The CDR3 loop spans 14 amino acids. Germline values: CDR1 MNHEY, CDR2 SVGAGI. Trimming pared 1 base from V and 9 bases from J, leaving 13 bases between. The CDR3 reads CASSYFGRAIEQFF. The CDR3 DNA sequence: TGTGCCAGCAGTTACTTCGGGAGAGCGATTGAGCAGTTCTTC.

The V call is TRBV6-2 or TRBV6-3, the J call TRBJ2-3; the match to TRBD2 covers 7 bases. CDR3 length: 13 residues. The V gene's germline CDR1 is MNHEY and CDR2 SVGEGT. Losses at the gene ends were 5 bases for V and 13 bases for J; bases not matched to a gene: 12. The CDR3 region has the DNA TGTGCCAGCAGTACTCAGTGGACTAGAGGGGAGTATTTT. Translated: CASSTQWTRGEYF.

The V and J genes are TRBV27 and TRBJ1-2; D remains unclear. The CDR3 contains 14 residues. V lost 6 bases and J lost 4, with 15 bases in between. The V gene's germline CDR1 is MNHEY and CDR2 SMNVEV (reference sequence). The chain's CDR3 is CASRPILRRYGYTF. CDR3 nucleotides: TGTGCCAGCAGGCCCATCCTAAGGCGCTATGGCTACACCTTC.

This clonotype has more than one count but fewer than ten. J is TRBJ1-1 and V is TRBV5-6; D not certain. CDR1 and CDR2 (germline): SGHDT, YYEEEE. There are 12 residues in the CDR3. V dropped 0 bases and J dropped 11 bases, with 11 bases sitting between them. CDR3 in DNA: TGTGCCAGCAGCTTGGACCAGATCGGGGCTTTCTTT. Encoded protein: CASSLDQIGAFF.

Only a few counts were recorded for this clonotype. The chain combines TRBV20-1 with TRBJ1-2, with a weak D call TRBD1 (6 bases). V lost 0 bases, J lost 4 bases, and 15 bases lay in between. Germline V CDR1 and CDR2: DFQATT, SNEGSKA (reference sequence). The CDR3 loop spans 15 amino acids. CDR3 nucleotide sequence: TGCAGTGCTAGAGAAATCGGACAGAGACGCTATGGCTACACCTTC. Amino acids: CSAREIGQRRYGYTF.

J is TRBJ1-4 and V is TRBV20-1; 12 bases match TRBD1. V lost 3 bases, J lost 8 bases, and 13 bases stayed unmatched. CDR1 and CDR2 (germline): DFQATT, SNEGSKA (reference sequence). The CDR3 contains 17 residues. The CDR3 DNA reads TGCAGTGCTAGGGACGCCGGGGGACAGGGGGCAGGGGAAAAACTGTTTTTT. Protein product: CSARDAGGQGAGEKLFF.